The source of this T cell receptor beta chain is a study of PD-L1 blockade in urothelial cancer. Study-wide results and limits: Lower pretreatment blood TCR clonality, under the median, predicted better survival, researchers reported.

Sequencing used immunoSEQ multiplex PCR; TCRdb keeps in-frame clones, though not all of them. The profile shows approximately 51,000 clones, approximately 86% of them singletons. V was trimmed by 3 bases and J by 0 bases, leaving 12 bases between them. Germline V gene data show CDR1 as ENHRY and CDR2 as SYGVKD. There are 16 residues in the CDR3. The time point here: pretreatment peripheral blood. In the case of this clone: Its antigen is unknown.

The chain couples TRBV10-3 to TRBJ2-4, with D possibly matching TRBD1 (5 bases). This receptor was obtained from a man aged 55 to 69 with urothelial cancer. This sample comprised PBMCs, obtained around atezolizumab (anti-PD-L1) treatment. This chain's CDR3 is CAISDPGHLAKNIQYF. The CDR3 coding sequence is TGTGCCATCAGTGACCCCGGACATTTAGCCAAAAACATTCAGTACTTC.